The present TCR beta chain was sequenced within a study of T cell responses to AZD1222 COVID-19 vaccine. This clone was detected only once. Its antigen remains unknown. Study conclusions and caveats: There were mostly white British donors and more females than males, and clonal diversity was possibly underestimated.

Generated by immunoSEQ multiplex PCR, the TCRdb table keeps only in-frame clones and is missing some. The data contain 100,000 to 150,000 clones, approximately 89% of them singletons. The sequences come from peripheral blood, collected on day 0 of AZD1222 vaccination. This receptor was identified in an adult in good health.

In nucleotides, the CDR3 is TGCGCCAGCAGCTTGGGACCGGGACTAGCGGGGGGGCCGCACGAGCAGTACTTC. Its translation is CASSLGPGLAGGPHEQYF. The chain has TRBV5-1 and TRBJ2-7, with TRBD2 matching over 16 bases. This CDR3 is 18 amino acids long. Trimming removed 0 bases from V and 5 bases from J; junction bases left unmatched: 8. Per the germline V gene, CDR1 is SGHRS and CDR2 is YFSETQ.